These 7 T cell receptor beta chains share one sample of origin, sequenced in a study of CD8 T cells in ankylosing spondylitis. Study-wide results and limits: A TCR beta motif made of fewer than 10 highly homologous variants seemed typical of ankylosing spondylitis blood.

TCRdb passed the 5' RACE reads through MiXCR, listing each CDR3 protein once. The sample includes about 540,000 distinct CDR3 sequences, roughly 13% of them seen just once. Their antigens remain unidentified. Sequenced sample: blood, either unsorted or a sorted T cell fraction (not recorded which). These TCRs come from a male donor with ankylosing spondylitis.

The sample holds a few counts of this clonotype. The chain joins TRBV7-9 to TRBJ2-7, with 12 bases fitting TRBD2. The CDR3 covers 15 residues. The germline V gene encodes CDR1 SEHNR and CDR2 FQNEAQ (reference sequence). With V trimmed by 1 base and J by 2 bases, 0 bases remained unmatched. The CDR3 DNA follows: TGTGCCAGCAGCTTAGGGACTAGCGGGACCTACGAGCAGTACGTC. Translation: CASSLGTSGTYEQYV.

This clonotype was observed a few times. The V and J genes are TRBV5-1 and TRBJ2-3; TRBD2 matches at 10 bases. V trimming: 3 bases; J trimming: 2 bases; junction bases outside the gene matches: 24. CDR3 length: 22 residues. The V gene's germline CDR1 is SGHRS and CDR2 YFSETQ. CDR3 nucleotide sequence: TGCGCCAGCAGCTCGCCCCCGCCGACGCTGAGCGGGAGGGAAAATTCCACAGATACGCAGTATTTT. This translates into CASSSPPPTLSGRENSTDTQYF.

The V call is TRBV30, the J call TRBJ2-1, with a possible D match to TRBD2 (6 bases). CDR3 size: 11 residues. CDR1 is GTSNPN, CDR2 SVGIG, per germline (reference sequence). V lost 1 base and J lost 12, with 10 bases in between. CDR3 residues: CAWSATSRQFF. The CDR3 nucleotides read TGTGCCTGGAGTGCGACTAGTAGGCAGTTCTTC.

This clonotype appeared many times. The chain joins TRBV7-2 to TRBJ2-2, with D perhaps matching TRBD2 (6 bases). The CDR3 extends over 14 amino acids. Trimming left V 5 bases short and J 5 bases short, with 12 bases between. The V gene's germline CDR1 is SGHTA and CDR2 FQGNSA. CDR3 protein: CASSTPGRTGELFF. DNA for the CDR3: TGTGCCAGCAGCACCCCGGGGAGGACCGGGGAGCTGTTTTTT.

This clonotype was observed a handful of times. V usage is TRBV29-1 and J usage is TRBJ2-1; 11 bases are a match to TRBD2. In germline, CDR1 is SQVTM, CDR2 ANQGSEA. The CDR3 totals 13 residues. The junction had 6 bases not matched to a gene; V was cut back by 7 bases and J by 7 bases. CDR3 loop: CSATSGKWNEQFF. CDR3 sequence (DNA): TGCAGCGCGACTAGCGGGAAATGGAATGAGCAGTTCTTC.

The chain recombines TRBV7-6 with TRBJ2-2; the D gene is possibly TRBD2 (5 bases). V was trimmed by 3 bases and J by 2 bases, leaving 10 bases between them. Germline CDR1 is SGHVS and CDR2 is FNYEAQ. The CDR3 has 15 residues. The chain's CDR3 is CASSLSSVNTGELFF. The CDR3 nucleotides are TGTGCCAGCAGCTTGAGTAGCGTTAACACCGGGGAGCTGTTTTTT.

This clonotype was seen repeatedly, ten times or more. V is TRBV20-1 and J is TRBJ2-7; 14 bases align to TRBD2. The CDR3 has 14 amino acids. Germline V CDR1 and CDR2: DFQATT, SNEGSKA (reference sequence). J lost 7 bases, V lost 5 bases, and 7 bases had no gene match. The CDR3 nucleotides read TGCAGTGCTGGCGGGACTAGCGGGAGTAGGGAGCAGTACTTC. Its protein product is CSAGGTSGSREQYF.